This T cell receptor (beta chain) was identified in a study of shared clonotypes between healthy human individuals. CDR1 and CDR2 (germline): WSHSY, SAAADI. This CDR3 is 17 amino acids long. V lost 2 bases, J lost 2 bases, and 18 bases lay in between. The repertoire was sequenced with immunoSEQ multiplex PCR; TCRdb's copy has only in-frame clones and lacks some. The table lists just over 2,000,000 clones, about 95% of them singletons, with 0.85% to 1.3% in the top ten. CD8 cells regarded as naive lacked CD45RO, were positively chosen for CCR7, and omitted terminally differentiated effector memory CD45RA+ cells. Details on this clone: Its antigen is undetermined.

Broader study findings: Richness estimates generally favored naive over memory subsets.

This chain uses TRBV10-2 with TRBJ2-5, with a tentative D call TRBD2 (7 bases). The clonotype comes from a man between 18 and 35 years old in good health. The sample consisted of naive CD8+ T cells sorted from blood. CDR3 protein: CASSETHLRGPQETQYF. The DNA of the CDR3 is TGCGCCAGCAGTGAGACTCATTTGCGGGGGCCTCAAGAGACCCAGTACTTC.